The 26 T cell receptor beta chains below were found in one sample sequenced in a study of neurological immune-mediated disorders. TCRdb recomputed calls from the 5' RACE reads with MiXCR, one row per CDR3 protein. The top ten hold 15% to 20% of the sample, which has 26,000 or so distinct CDR3 sequences, roughly 21% seen once. The sample taken for sequencing was PBMCs. These receptors were taken from a woman aged 55-70 years in good health.

This clonotype was seen ten or more times. The rearrangement uses TRBV20-1 and TRBJ1-4; 9 bases align to TRBD1. Germline CDR1 DFQATT, CDR2 SNEGSKA (reference sequence). This CDR3 has 15 amino acids. Losses at the gene ends were 1 base for V and 5 bases for J; bases not matched to a gene: 5. CDR3 in amino acids: CSARARDRENEKLFF. The DNA for the CDR3 is TGCAGTGCTAGAGCACGGGACAGGGAGAATGAAAAACTGTTTTTT.

The sample holds many counts of this clonotype. The J gene is TRBJ2-1, the V gene TRBV20-1; tentatively, D is TRBD2 (6 bases). V lost 5 bases to trimming and J lost 2 bases, with 16 bases between them. Germline V gene data show CDR1 as DFQATT and CDR2 as SNEGSKA (reference sequence). The CDR3 is made up of 15 amino acids. CDR3 nucleotides: TGCAGTGCTTGCCCTCTTGGCGGGACCTACAATGAGCAGTTCTTC. Translating it yields CSACPLGGTYNEQFF.

The gene calls are TRBV5-1 and TRBJ2-6; a possible D gene is TRBD1 (7 bases). CDR1 and CDR2 from the germline V gene are SGHRS and YFSETQ. The CDR3 sequence is 16 residues long. The CDR3 reads CAVRGQNLPGANVLTF. The CDR3 coding sequence is TGCGCTGTGCGGGGACAGAATTTACCTGGGGCCAACGTCCTGACTTTC.

This clonotype ranks as medium-sized. The chain carries TRBV4-2 and TRBJ1-2; D is undetermined. CDR1 and CDR2 (germline): LGHNA, YNFKEQ. Between the trimmed V and J ends, which lost 0 bases and 2 bases, there was a span of 16 bases. The CDR3 is 17 residues long. The CDR3 bases are TGTGCCAGCAGCCAAGATAGAGCAGGAGTGGACAACTATGGCTACACCTTC. It yields the protein CASSQDRAGVDNYGYTF.

The CDR3 sequence: CASSQDSAQNYGYTF. Written as DNA, the CDR3 is TGTGCCAGCAGCCAAGATTCCGCACAGAACTATGGCTACACCTTC. V gene TRBV4-2 combines with J gene TRBJ1-2; D is undetermined. The CDR3 runs to 15 residues. The V and J ends lost 0 bases and 2 bases respectively, with 10 bases between them. In germline, CDR1 is LGHNA, CDR2 YNFKEQ.

The table lists this clonotype with many counts. This sequence joins TRBV5-1 and TRBJ2-3; 14 bases are shared with TRBD2. The V gene end was trimmed by 5 bases and the J gene end by 3 bases; junction bases not matched to a gene: 8. The CDR3 runs 17 residues. Per germline, CDR1 SGHRS and CDR2 YFSETQ. The CDR3 region is CASSRLAGGRETDTQYF. The CDR3, as DNA: TGCGCCAGCAGTCGACTAGCGGGGGGGCGCGAGACAGATACGCAGTATTTT.

This clonotype was counted ten times or more. The V and J genes are TRBV7-6 and TRBJ2-7; weak D call: TRBD2 (6 bases). The V end lost 5 bases, the J end lost 5 bases, and 22 bases lay between the germline ends. This CDR3 spans 16 amino acids. Germline V gene data show CDR1 as SGHVS and CDR2 as FNYEAQ. The DNA of the CDR3 is TGTGCCAGCAGCCCCCTGTTTGCGGGGAACTTCCACGAGCAGTACTTC. Protein product: CASSPLFAGNFHEQYF. The variable domain in full, with the rest retrieved from reference TRBV7-6 and TRBJ2-7, is GAGVSQSPRYKVTKRGQDVALRCDPISGHVSLYWYRQALGQGPEFLTYFNYEAQQDKSGLPNDRFSAERPEGSISTLTIQRTEQRDSAMYRCASSPLFAGNFHEQYFGPGTRLTVT.

This chain uses TRBV18 with TRBJ2-7, with D possibly TRBD1 on 6 matching bases. Germline V gene data show CDR1 as KGHSH and CDR2 as LQKENI. The CDR3 spans 12 residues. The V and J ends lost 6 bases and 6 bases respectively, with 12 bases between them. The CDR3 region is CASSAPRGEQYF. As DNA, the CDR3 is TGTGCCAGCTCGGCACCCAGGGGCGAGCAGTACTTC.

The chain couples TRBV6-2 or TRBV6-3 to TRBJ2-1, with 9 positions matching TRBD1. Trimming removed 5 bases from V and 8 bases from J; junction bases left unmatched: 7. The CDR3 has 14 amino acids. Germline V lookup: CDR1 MNHEY, CDR2 SVGEGT. The CDR3 loop reads CASSLTGGFDEQFF. In DNA, the CDR3 is TGTGCCAGCAGTCTGACAGGGGGATTCGATGAGCAGTTCTTC.

The sample holds many counts of this clonotype. The chain joins TRBV11-2 to TRBJ1-6, with TRBD1 matching 9 bases. The J segment lost 0 bases and the V segment lost 5 bases, leaving 8 bases of the junction unmatched. This CDR3 is 18 amino acids long. CDR1 and CDR2 from the germline V gene are SGHAT and FQNNGV. CDR3 amino acids: CASSPHRGRRSYNSPLHF. The CDR3 region has the DNA TGTGCCAGCAGCCCTCACAGGGGGCGCCGCTCCTATAATTCACCCCTCCACTTT. Looking up the rest from reference TRBV11-2 and TRBJ1-6 gives the full variable domain: EAGVAQSPRYKIIEKRQSVAFWCNPISGHATLYWYQQILGQGPKLLIQFQNNGVVDDSQLPKDRFSAERLKGVDSTLKIQPAKLEDSAVYLCASSPHRGRRSYNSPLHFGNGTRLTVT.

This clonotype occurred many times. This chain uses TRBV6-5 with TRBJ1-5; no definite D call. This CDR3 has 16 amino acids. V lost 4 bases to trimming and J lost 1 base, with 14 bases between them. The germline V gene has CDR1 MNHEY and CDR2 SVGAGI. This CDR3 is CASSSAGLRSNQPQHF. The CDR3 DNA follows: TGTGCCAGCAGTTCGGCGGGGTTGCGGAGCAATCAGCCCCAGCATTTT.

This clonotype was seen many times. The chain combines TRBV5-1 with TRBJ2-1, with TRBD1 matching 9 bases. CDR3 length: 14 amino acids. The V gene end was trimmed by 2 bases and the J gene end by 9 bases; junction bases not matched to a gene: 6. The germline V gene encodes CDR1 SGHRS and CDR2 YFSETQ. The CDR3 protein is CASSFRDRAVEQFF. The CDR3 DNA follows: TGCGCCAGCAGCTTTCGGGACAGGGCAGTTGAGCAGTTCTTC.

The chain employs TRBV20-1 and TRBJ1-5; no definite D call. V was cut by 6 bases and J by 0 bases, with 9 bases left in between. Per the germline V gene, CDR1 is DFQATT and CDR2 is SNEGSKA (reference sequence). The CDR3 has 13 amino acids. CDR3 DNA: TGCAGTGCCTCGAGGTATAGCAATCAGCCCCAGCATTTT. Protein sequence: CSASRYSNQPQHF.

The rearrangement uses TRBV11-2 and TRBJ2-2; TRBD2 matches at 9 bases. Trimming took 1 base from V and 2 from J; bases not matched to a gene: 2. Germline CDR1 reads SGHAT; CDR2 reads FQNNGV. This CDR3 has 16 amino acids. For the CDR3, the DNA is TGTGCCAGCAGCTTAGCTAGCGGGACCAACACCGGGGAGCTGTTTTTT. Encoded protein: CASSLASGTNTGELFF.

V is TRBV19 and J is TRBJ2-1; perhaps TRBD1 as D (5 bases). The V end was cut by 3 bases, the J end by 7 bases, with 16 bases between. This CDR3 has 15 amino acids. In germline, CDR1 is LNHDA, CDR2 SQIVND (reference sequence). The DNA of the CDR3 is TGTGCCAGTAGTATCCGAAGGATCAGGGCAAATGAGCAGTTCTTC. This codes for CASSIRRIRANEQFF.

This clonotype was recorded a few times. The chain uses TRBV18 and TRBJ2-5, with 7 bases fitting TRBD1. Germline-derived CDR1 and CDR2 are KGHSH and LQKENI. The CDR3 length is 14 residues. The trim removed 3 bases at V and 4 bases at J, leaving 5 bases unmatched. The CDR3 reads CASSPRQGLETQYF. The CDR3 bases are TGTGCCAGCTCACCGAGACAGGGTTTAGAGACCCAGTACTTC.

The V gene is TRBV29-1, the J gene TRBJ2-7; 7 bases are shared with TRBD1. This CDR3 region has 13 residues. V lost 1 base, J lost 3 bases, and 3 bases stayed unmatched. In germline, CDR1 is SQVTM, CDR2 ANQGSEA. The CDR3 nucleotides are TGCAGCGTTGAAGGAGGGGGCAACTACGAGCAGTACTTC. Translation gives CSVEGGGNYEQYF.

This clonotype was seen repeatedly, ten times or more. The V call is TRBV7-6, the J call TRBJ2-5, with 9 nucleotides matching TRBD1. The V segment lost 5 bases and the J segment 5 bases; nucleotides outside the gene matches: 9. The CDR3 runs 15 residues. Germline lookup yields CDR1 SGHVS and CDR2 FNYEAQ. CDR3 region: CASSPGGTGLETQYF. DNA for the CDR3: TGTGCCAGCAGCCCAGGAGGGACAGGGCTTGAGACCCAGTACTTC.

The V call is TRBV20-1, the J call TRBJ1-6; 12 bases are a match to TRBD1. The CDR3 extends over 17 amino acids. In germline, CDR1 is DFQATT, CDR2 SNEGSKA (reference sequence). V dropped 5 bases and J dropped 8; count of bases not matched to a gene: 13. Written as DNA, the CDR3 is TGCAGTGCTCCAGCTACCGGGACAGGGGGCTCGTATTCACCCCTCCACTTT. Its translation is CSAPATGTGGSYSPLHF.

This clonotype has only a few counts. This chain uses TRBV30 with TRBJ2-3; D is unclear. V shed 1 base and J shed 11 bases, with 4 bases lying between them. Germline CDR1 is GTSNPN and CDR2 is SVGIG (reference sequence). The CDR3 consists of 9 residues. The CDR3 DNA is TGTGCCTGGAGTGAAATGCAGTATTTT. It translates to CAWSEMQYF.

Note on this clonotype: Likely a read error: the CDR3 ends without its conserved phenylalanine or tryptophan. This sequence joins TRBV5-1 and TRBJ2-5, with 14 bases aligning to TRBD2. Germline CDR1 and CDR2: SGHRS and YFSETQ. The CDR3 is made up of 15 amino acids. CDR3 DNA: TGCACCAGCAGCTTCGGACTAGCGGGAGGAGAGACCCAGTACCTC. As protein: CTSSFGLAGGETQYL.

V usage is TRBV9 and J usage is TRBJ2-4, with 11 bases that match TRBD1. The V segment lost 4 bases and the J segment 1 base; nucleotides outside the gene matches: 4. CDR1 is SGDLS, CDR2 YYNGEE, per germline. This CDR3 region has 16 residues. The CDR3 sequence: CASSSRDRGAKNIQYF. The CDR3 bases are TGTGCCAGCAGCAGCCGGGACAGGGGGGCCAAAAACATTCAGTACTTC.

A word on this clonotype: This could be a read error, since a much larger clone is one nucleotide away. V and J are TRBV29-1 and TRBJ2-3; weak D call: TRBD1 (6 bases). The CDR3 consists of 15 residues. The germline V gene encodes CDR1 SQVTM and CDR2 ANQGSEA. The V and J ends lost 2 bases and 6 bases respectively, with 18 bases between them. The CDR3: CSVEIWQGPRDTQYF. CDR3 DNA: TGCAGCGTTGAAATTTGGCAGGGGCCCAGGGATACGCAGTATTTT.

The chain's CDR3 is CASSSWTSGSYDEQFF. The CDR3, as DNA: TGTGCCAGCAGTTCCTGGACTAGCGGGAGCTATGATGAGCAGTTCTTC. The V gene is TRBV6-5, the J gene TRBJ2-1; 13 bases map to TRBD2. CDR1 and CDR2 from the germline V gene are MNHEY and SVGAGI. Germline trimming cut 4 bases from V and 8 bases from J; bases unmatched to any gene: 8. The CDR3 extends over 16 amino acids.

V gene TRBV11-2 combines with J gene TRBJ1-2; D not certain. The CDR3 runs to 11 residues. The germline gives CDR1 SGHAT, CDR2 FQNNGV. Trimming removed 5 bases at V and 6 bases at J, with 7 bases between. For the CDR3, the DNA is TGTGCCAGCAGCACCGTGGATGGCTACACCTTC. Its protein is CASSTVDGYTF.

This clonotype was seen at least ten times. The chain carries TRBV11-2 and TRBJ2-2, with a tentative D call TRBD1 (5 bases). Germline values: CDR1 SGHAT, CDR2 FQNNGV. The CDR3 spans 15 residues. V was trimmed by 1 base and J by 3 bases, leaving 9 bases between them. CDR3 residues: CASSLVRGYTGELFF. In DNA form, the CDR3 reads TGTGCCAGCAGCTTAGTAAGGGGTTACACCGGGGAGCTGTTTTTT.